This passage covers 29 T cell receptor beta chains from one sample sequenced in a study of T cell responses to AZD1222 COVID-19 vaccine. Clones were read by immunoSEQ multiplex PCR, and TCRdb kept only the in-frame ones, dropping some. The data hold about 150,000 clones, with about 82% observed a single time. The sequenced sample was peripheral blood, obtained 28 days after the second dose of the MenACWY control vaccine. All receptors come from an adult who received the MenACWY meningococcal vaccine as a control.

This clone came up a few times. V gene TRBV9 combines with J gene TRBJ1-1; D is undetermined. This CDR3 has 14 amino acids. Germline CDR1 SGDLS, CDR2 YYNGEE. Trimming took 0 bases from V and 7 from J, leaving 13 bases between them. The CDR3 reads CASSVAPGIGEAFF. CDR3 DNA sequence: TGTGCCAGCAGCGTAGCACCTGGGATTGGTGAAGCTTTCTTT.

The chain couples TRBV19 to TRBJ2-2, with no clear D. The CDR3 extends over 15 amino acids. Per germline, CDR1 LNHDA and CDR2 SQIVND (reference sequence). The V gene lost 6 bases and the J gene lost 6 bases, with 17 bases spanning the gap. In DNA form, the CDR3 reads TGTGCCAGTAGCCACCGGGCCAATGGGGCCGGGGAGCTGTTTTTT. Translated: CASSHRANGAGELFF.

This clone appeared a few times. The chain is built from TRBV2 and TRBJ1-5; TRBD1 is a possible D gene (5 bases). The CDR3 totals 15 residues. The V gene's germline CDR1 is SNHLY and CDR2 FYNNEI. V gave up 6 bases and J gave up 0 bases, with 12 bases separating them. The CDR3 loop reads CASRPGDGSNQPQHF. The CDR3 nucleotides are TGTGCCAGCAGACCGGGGGACGGTAGCAATCAGCCCCAGCATTTT.

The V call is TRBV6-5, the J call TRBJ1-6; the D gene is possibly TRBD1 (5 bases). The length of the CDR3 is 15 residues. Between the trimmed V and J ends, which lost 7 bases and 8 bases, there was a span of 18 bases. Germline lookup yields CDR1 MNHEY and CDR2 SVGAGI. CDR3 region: CASTYRRQSDSPLHF. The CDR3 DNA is TGTGCCAGCACCTATCGAAGACAGTCAGATTCACCCCTCCACTTT.

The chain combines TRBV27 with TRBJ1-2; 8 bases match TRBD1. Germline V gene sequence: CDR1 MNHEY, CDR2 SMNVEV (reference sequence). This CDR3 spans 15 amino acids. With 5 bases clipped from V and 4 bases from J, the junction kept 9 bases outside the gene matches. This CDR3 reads CASSPPGTGLYGYTF. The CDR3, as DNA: TGTGCCAGCAGTCCGCCCGGGACAGGTCTCTATGGCTACACCTTC.

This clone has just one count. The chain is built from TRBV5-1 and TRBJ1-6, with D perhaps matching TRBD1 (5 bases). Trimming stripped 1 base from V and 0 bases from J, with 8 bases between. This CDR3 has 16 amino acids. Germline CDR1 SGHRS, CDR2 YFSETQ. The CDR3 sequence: CASSLYRSSYNSPLHF. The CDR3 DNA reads TGCGCCAGCAGCTTGTACAGGAGCTCCTATAATTCACCCCTCCACTTT.

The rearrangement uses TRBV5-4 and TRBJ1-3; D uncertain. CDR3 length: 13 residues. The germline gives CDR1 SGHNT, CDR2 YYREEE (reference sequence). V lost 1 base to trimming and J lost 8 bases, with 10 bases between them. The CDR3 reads CASSLWGLDTIYF. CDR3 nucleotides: TGTGCCAGCAGCTTGTGGGGTTTGGACACCATATATTTT.

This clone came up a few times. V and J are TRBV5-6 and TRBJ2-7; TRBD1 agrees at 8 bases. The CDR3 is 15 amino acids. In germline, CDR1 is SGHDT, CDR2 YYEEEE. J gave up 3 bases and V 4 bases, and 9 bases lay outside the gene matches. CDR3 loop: CASSPGDRRFYEQYF. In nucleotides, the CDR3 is TGTGCCAGCAGCCCCGGGGACAGGAGATTCTACGAGCAGTACTTC.

The CDR3 is CASSNRGTSNQPQHF. CDR3 sequence (DNA): TGTGCCAGTAGTAATAGAGGGACTAGCAATCAGCCCCAGCATTTT. This rearrangement joins TRBV19 to TRBJ1-5, with TRBD1 as a possible D gene (5 bases). Looked up from germline, CDR1 is LNHDA and CDR2 is SQIVND (reference sequence). V lost 4 bases and J 0 bases, leaving 10 bases between the germline ends. The CDR3 is made up of 15 amino acids.

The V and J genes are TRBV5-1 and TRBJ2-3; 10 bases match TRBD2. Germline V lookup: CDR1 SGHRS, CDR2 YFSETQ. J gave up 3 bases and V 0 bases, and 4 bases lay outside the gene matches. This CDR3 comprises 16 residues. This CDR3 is CASSLGLAGVTDTQYF. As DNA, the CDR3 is TGCGCCAGCAGCTTGGGGCTAGCGGGAGTGACAGATACGCAGTATTTT. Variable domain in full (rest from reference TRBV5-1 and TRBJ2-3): KAGVTQTPRYLIKTRGQQVTLSCSPISGHRSVSWYQQTPGQGLQFLFEYFSETQRNKGNFPGRFSGRQFSNSRSEMNVSTLELGDSALYLCASSLGLAGVTDTQYFGPGTRLTVL.

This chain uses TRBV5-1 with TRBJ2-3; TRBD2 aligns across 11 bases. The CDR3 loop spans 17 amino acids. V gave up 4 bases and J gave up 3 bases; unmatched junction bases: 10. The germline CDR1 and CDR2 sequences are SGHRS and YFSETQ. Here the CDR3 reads CASSPGLGTSGTDTQYF. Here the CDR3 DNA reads TGCGCCAGCAGCCCAGGCCTCGGGACTAGCGGTACAGATACGCAGTATTTT.

The CDR3 DNA reads as TGTGCCTGGAGTGGGCTAGCGGGAATCGGGGAGCTGTTTTTT. It is translated as CAWSGLAGIGELFF. The chain employs TRBV30 and TRBJ2-2; 9 bases map to TRBD2. This CDR3 spans 14 amino acids. The germline V gene has CDR1 GTSNPN and CDR2 SVGIG (reference sequence). With V trimmed by 1 base and J by 7 bases, 4 bases remained unmatched.

CDR3 residues: CASKGGSYNEQFF. DNA for the CDR3: TGTGCCAGCAAAGGGGGTTCCTACAATGAGCAGTTCTTC. The chain joins TRBV28 to TRBJ2-1; D is perhaps TRBD1 (6 bases). The V gene's germline CDR1 is MDHEN and CDR2 SYDVKM. Trimming pared 7 bases from V and 1 base from J, leaving 8 bases between. This CDR3 is built from 13 residues.

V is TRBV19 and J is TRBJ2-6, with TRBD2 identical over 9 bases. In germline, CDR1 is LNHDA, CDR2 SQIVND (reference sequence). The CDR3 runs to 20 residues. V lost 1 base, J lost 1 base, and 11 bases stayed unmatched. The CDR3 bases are TGTGCCAGTAGTATAGGGTCCGGACTAGCGCAAGAGTCTGGGGCCAACGTCCTGACTTTC. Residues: CASSIGSGLAQESGANVLTF.

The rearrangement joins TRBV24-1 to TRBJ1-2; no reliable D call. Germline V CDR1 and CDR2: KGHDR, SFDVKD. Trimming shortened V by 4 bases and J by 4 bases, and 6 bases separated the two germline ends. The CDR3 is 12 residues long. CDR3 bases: TGTGCCACCAGTGACAAGTCCTATGGCTACACCTTC. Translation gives CATSDKSYGYTF.

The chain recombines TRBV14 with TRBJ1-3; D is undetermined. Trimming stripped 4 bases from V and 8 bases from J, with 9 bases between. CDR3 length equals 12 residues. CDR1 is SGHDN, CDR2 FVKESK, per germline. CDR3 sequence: CASSLLRDTIYF. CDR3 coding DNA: TGTGCCAGCAGCCTCCTTCGAGACACCATATATTTT.

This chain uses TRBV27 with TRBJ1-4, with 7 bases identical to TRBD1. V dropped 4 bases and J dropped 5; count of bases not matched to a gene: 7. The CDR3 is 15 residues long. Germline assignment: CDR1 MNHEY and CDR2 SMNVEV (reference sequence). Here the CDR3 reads CASSSGQARNEKLFF. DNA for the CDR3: TGTGCCAGCAGTTCCGGACAGGCACGGAATGAAAAACTGTTTTTT.

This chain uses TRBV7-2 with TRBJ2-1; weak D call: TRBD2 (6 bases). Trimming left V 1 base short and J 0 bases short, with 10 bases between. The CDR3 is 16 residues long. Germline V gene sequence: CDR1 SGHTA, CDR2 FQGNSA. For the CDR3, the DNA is TGTGCCAGCAGCTTAGTAGGGCGGGGCTCCTACAATGAGCAGTTCTTC. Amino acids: CASSLVGRGSYNEQFF. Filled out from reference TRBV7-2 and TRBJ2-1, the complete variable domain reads GAGVSQSPSNKVTEKGKDVELRCDPISGHTALYWYRQSLGQGLEFLIYFQGNSAPDKSGLPSDRFSAERTGGSVSTLTIQRTQQEDSAVYLCASSLVGRGSYNEQFFGPGTRLTVL.

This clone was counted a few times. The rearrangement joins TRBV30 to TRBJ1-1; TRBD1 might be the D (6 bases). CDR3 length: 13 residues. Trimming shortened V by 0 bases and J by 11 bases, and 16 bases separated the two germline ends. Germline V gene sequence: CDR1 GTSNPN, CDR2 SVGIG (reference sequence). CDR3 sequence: CAWSVYRTAAAFF. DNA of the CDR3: TGTGCCTGGAGTGTGTATAGGACAGCCGCGGCTTTCTTT.

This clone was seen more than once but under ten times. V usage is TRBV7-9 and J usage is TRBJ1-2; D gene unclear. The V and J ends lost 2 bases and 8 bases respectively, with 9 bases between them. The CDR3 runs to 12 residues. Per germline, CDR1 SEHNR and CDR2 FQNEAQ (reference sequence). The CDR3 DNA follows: TGTGCCAGCAGCTTATCCTCAGGAGGCTACACCTTC. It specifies CASSLSSGGYTF. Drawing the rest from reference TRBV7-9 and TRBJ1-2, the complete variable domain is DTGVSQNPRHKITKRGQNVTFRCDPISEHNRLYWYRQTLGQGPEFLTYFQNEAQLEKSRLLSDRFSAERPKGSFSTLEIQRTEQGDSAMYLCASSLSSGGYTFGSGTRLTVV.

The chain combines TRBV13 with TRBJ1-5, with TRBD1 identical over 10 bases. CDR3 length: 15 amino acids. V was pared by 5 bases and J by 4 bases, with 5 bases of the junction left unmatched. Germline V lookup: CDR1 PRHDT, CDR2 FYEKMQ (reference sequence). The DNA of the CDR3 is TGTGCCAGCAGCGTCGGGACAGGGGAGAATCAGCCCCAGCATTTT. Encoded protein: CASSVGTGENQPQHF.

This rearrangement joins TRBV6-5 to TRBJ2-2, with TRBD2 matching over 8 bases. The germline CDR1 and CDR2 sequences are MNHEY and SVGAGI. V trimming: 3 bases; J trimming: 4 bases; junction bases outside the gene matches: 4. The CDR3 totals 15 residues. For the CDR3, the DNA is TGTGCCAGCAGTTATGCGGGAGGTAGCACCGGGGAGCTGTTTTTT. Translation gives CASSYAGGSTGELFF.

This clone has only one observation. The chain's CDR3 is CASSPRDNSPLHF. CDR3 bases: TGTGCCAGCAGCCCCCGAGACAATTCACCCCTCCACTTT. This chain connects TRBV6-5 to TRBJ1-6; D is unclear. The V gene's germline CDR1 is MNHEY and CDR2 SVGAGI. The CDR3 runs 13 residues. V lost 6 bases to trimming and J lost 7 bases, with 10 bases between them.

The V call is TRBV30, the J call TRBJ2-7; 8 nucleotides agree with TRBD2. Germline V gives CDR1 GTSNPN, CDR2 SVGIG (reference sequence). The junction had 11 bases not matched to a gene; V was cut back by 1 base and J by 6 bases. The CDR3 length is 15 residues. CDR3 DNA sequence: TGTGCCTGGAGTGCGGGGCGAGCGGGAGTTTCCGAGCAGTACTTC. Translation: CAWSAGRAGVSEQYF.

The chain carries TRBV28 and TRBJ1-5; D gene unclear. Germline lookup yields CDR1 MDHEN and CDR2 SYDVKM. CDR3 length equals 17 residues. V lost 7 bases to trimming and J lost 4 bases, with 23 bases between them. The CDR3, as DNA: TGTGCCAGCAATATGGTGGGAGTGCCCCGGGATAATCAGCCCCAGCATTTT. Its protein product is CASNMVGVPRDNQPQHF. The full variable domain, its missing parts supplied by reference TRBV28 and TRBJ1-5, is DVKVTQSSRYLVKRTGEKVFLECVQDMDHENMFWYRQDPGLGLRLIYFSYDVKMKEKGDIPEGYSVSREKKERFSLILESASTNQTSMYLCASNMVGVPRDNQPQHFGDGTRLSIL.

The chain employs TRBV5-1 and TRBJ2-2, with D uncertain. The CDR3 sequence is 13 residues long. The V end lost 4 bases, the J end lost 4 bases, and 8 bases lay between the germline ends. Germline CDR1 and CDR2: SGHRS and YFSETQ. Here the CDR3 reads CASSVHFTGELFF. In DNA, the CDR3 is TGCGCCAGCAGCGTCCACTTCACCGGGGAGCTGTTTTTT.

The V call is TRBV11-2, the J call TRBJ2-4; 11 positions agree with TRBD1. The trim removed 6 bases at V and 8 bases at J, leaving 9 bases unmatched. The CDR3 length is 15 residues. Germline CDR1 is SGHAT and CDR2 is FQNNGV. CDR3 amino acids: CASSHNGQGAYIQYF. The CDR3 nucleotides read TGTGCCAGCAGTCATAACGGACAGGGGGCCTACATTCAGTACTTC.

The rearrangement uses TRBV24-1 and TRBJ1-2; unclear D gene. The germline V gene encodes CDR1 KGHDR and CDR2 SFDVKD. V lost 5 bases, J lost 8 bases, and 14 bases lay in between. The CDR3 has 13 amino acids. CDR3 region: CATSANLIGGYTF. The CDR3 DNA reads TGTGCCACCAGTGCCAATTTAATCGGGGGCTACACCTTC.

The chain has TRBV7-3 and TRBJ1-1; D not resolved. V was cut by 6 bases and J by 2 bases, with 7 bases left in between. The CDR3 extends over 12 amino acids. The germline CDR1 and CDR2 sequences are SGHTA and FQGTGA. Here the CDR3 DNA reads TGTGCCAGCAGTACAGCAAACACTGAAGCTTTCTTT. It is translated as CASSTANTEAFF.